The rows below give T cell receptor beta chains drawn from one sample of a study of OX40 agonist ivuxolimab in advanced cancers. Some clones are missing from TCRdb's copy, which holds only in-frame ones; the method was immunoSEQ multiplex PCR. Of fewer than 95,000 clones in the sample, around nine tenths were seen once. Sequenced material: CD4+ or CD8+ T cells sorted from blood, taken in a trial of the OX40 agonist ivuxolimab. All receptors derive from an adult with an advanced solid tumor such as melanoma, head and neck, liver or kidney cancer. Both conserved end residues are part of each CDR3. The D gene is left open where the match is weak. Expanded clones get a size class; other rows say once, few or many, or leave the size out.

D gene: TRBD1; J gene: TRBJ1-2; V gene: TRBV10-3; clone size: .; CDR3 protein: CAISDPAGGGYGCTF; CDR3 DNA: TGTGCCATCAGTGATCCGGCAGGGGGAGGCTATGGCTGCACCTTC
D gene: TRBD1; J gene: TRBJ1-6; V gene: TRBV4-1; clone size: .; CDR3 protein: CASSQDEGGGSPLHF; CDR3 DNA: TGCGCCAGCAGCCAAGACGAAGGGGGCGGTTCACCCCTCCACTTT
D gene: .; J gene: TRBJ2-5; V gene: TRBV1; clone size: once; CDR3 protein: CTSSQETSGKNQETQYF; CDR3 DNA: TGCACCAGCAGCCAAGAAACAAGCGGGAAGAACCAAGAGACCCAGTACTTC
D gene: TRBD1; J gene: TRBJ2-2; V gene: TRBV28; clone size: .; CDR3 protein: CASSRGTGGFTGELFF; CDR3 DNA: TGTGCCAGCAGTAGGGGGACAGGGGGCTTCACCGGGGAGCTGTTTTTT
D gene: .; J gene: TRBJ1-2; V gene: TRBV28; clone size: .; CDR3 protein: CASSLIGYYGYTF; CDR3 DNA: TGTGCCAGCAGTTTAATCGGGTACTATGGCTACACCTTC
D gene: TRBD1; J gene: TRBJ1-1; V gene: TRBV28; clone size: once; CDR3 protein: CASRTTGITWRAFF; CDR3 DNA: TGTGCCAGCAGGACGACAGGGATTACCTGGCGAGCTTTCTTT
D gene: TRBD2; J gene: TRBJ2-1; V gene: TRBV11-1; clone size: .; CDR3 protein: CASSLSGGDEQFF; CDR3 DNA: TGTGCCAGCAGCTTAAGCGGGGGCGATGAGCAGTTCTTC
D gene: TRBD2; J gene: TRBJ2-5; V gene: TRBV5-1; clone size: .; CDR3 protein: CASSTSGVGSQYF; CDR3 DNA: TGCGCCAGCAGCACTAGCGGGGTCGGGTCCCAGTACTTC
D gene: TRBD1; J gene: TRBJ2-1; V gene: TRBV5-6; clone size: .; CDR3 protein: CASSFDRGHNEQFF; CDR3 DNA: TGTGCCAGCAGCTTCGACAGGGGACACAATGAGCAGTTCTTC
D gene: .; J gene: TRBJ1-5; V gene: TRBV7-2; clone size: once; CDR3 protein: CASSLVGPGVDQPQHF; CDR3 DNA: TGTGCCAGCAGCTTAGTGGGACCAGGGGTGGATCAGCCCCAGCATTTT
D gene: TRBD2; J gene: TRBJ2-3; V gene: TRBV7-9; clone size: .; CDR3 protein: CASSLRRGSTDTQYF; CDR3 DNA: TGTGCCAGCAGCTTACGGCGGGGGAGCACAGATACGCAGTATTTT
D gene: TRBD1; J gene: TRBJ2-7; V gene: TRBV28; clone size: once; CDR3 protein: CASTPEGTGVREQYF; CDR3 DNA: TGTGCCAGCACCCCAGAGGGGACAGGGGTTCGCGAGCAGTACTTC
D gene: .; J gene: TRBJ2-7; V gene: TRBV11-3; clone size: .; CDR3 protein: CASSLAGVSYEQYF; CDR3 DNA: TGTGCCAGCAGCTTAGCGGGGGTCTCCTACGAGCAGTACTTC
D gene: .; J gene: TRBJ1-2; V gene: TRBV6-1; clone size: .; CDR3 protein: CASSANYGYTF; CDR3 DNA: TGTGCCAGCAGTGCTAACTATGGCTACACCTTC
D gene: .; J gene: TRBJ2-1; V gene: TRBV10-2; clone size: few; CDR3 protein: CASSEMGSHNEQFF; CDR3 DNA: TGCGCCAGCAGTGAAATGGGGTCCCACAATGAGCAGTTCTTC
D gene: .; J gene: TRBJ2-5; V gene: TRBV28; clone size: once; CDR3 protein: CASSLGNQETQYF; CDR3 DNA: TGTGCCAGCAGTTTGGGGAACCAAGAGACCCAGTACTTC
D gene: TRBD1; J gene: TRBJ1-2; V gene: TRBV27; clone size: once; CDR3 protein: CASRTGTAHGYTF; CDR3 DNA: TGTGCCAGCAGGACAGGGACAGCCCATGGCTACACCTTC
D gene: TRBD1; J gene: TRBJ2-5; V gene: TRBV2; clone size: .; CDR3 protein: CASSVRQGDGRTQYF; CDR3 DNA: TGTGCCAGCAGTGTCCGACAGGGCGATGGTAGGACCCAGTACTTC
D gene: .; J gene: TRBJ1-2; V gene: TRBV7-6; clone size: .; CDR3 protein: CASSLDIGRDYGYTF; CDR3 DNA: TGTGCCAGCAGCTTAGATATCGGGCGGGACTATGGCTACACCTTC
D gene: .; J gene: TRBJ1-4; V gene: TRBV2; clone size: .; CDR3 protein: CASIRDGGDEKLFF; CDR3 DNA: TGTGCCAGCATTCGGGACGGAGGAGATGAAAAACTGTTTTTT
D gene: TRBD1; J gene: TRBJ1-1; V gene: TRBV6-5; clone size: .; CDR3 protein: CASSYSLGTVKRAFF; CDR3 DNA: TGTGCCAGCAGTTACTCCCTCGGGACAGTTAAGAGAGCTTTCTTT
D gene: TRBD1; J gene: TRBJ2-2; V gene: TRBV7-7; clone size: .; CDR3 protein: CASSRDRGTGELFF; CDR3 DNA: TGTGCTAGCAGCAGGGACAGGGGGACCGGGGAGCTGTTTTTT
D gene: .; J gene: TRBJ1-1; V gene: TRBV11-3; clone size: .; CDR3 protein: CASSFGWTEAFF; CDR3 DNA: TGTGCCAGCAGCTTCGGATGGACTGAAGCTTTCTTT
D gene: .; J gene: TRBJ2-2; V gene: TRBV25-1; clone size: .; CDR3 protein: CASSEFGGANTGELFF; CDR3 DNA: TGTGCCAGCAGTGAATTCGGCGGGGCGAACACCGGGGAGCTGTTTTTT
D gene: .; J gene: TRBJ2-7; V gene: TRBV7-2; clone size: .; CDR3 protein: CASSLSTGLGEQYF; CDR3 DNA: TGTGCCAGCAGCCTATCGACAGGACTGGGAGAGCAGTACTTC
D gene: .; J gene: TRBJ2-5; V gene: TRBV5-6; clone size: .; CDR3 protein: CASSQGLGAQETQYF; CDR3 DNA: TGTGCCAGCAGCCAGGGACTCGGTGCCCAAGAGACCCAGTACTTC
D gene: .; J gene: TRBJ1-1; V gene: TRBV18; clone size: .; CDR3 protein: CASSPSNWAVAEAFF; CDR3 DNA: TGTGCCAGCTCACCATCCAACTGGGCCGTAGCTGAAGCTTTCTTT
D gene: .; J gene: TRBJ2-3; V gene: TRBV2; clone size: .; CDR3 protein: CASSEGEPDTQYF; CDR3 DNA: TGTGCCAGCAGTGAAGGGGAACCAGATACGCAGTATTTT
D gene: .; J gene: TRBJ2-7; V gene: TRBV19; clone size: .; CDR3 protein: CASSIDPNSYEQYF; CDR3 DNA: TGTGCCAGTAGTATAGATCCGAACAGCTACGAGCAGTACTTC
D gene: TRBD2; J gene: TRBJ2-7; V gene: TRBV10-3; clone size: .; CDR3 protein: CAISRLAGGWEQYF; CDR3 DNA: TGTGCCATCAGTAGACTAGCGGGGGGGTGGGAGCAGTACTTC
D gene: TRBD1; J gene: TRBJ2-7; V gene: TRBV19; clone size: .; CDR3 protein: CASSIGQGGFHEQYF; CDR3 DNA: TGTGCCAGTAGTATAGGACAGGGGGGTTTCCACGAGCAGTACTTC
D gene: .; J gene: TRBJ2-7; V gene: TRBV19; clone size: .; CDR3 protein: CASSRLRTGGASYEQYF; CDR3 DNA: TGTGCCAGTAGTCGTCTCCGTACAGGGGGGGCGTCCTACGAGCAGTACTTC
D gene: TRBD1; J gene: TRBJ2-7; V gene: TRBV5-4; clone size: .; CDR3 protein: CASRPGTDRLEQYF; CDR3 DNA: TGTGCCAGCAGACCCGGGACAGATCGGCTCGAGCAGTACTTC
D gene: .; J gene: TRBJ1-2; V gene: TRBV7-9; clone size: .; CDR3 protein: CATPPRYGRRRGYTF; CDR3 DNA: TGTGCCACCCCCCCCCGCTATGGCAGGAGACGTGGCTACACCTTC
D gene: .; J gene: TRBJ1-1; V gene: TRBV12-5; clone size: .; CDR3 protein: CASGSLSGSEAFF; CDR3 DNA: TGTGCTAGTGGTTCGCTCTCAGGCTCTGAAGCTTTCTTT
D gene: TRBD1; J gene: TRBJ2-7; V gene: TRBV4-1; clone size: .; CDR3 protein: CASSQGDGTGIYEQYF; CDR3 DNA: TGCGCCAGCAGCCAAGGGGACGGGACAGGGATCTACGAGCAGTACTTC
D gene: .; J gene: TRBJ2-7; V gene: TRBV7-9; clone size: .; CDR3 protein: CASSLAGVNEQYF; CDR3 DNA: TGTGCCAGCAGCTTAGCGGGGGTTAACGAGCAGTACTTC
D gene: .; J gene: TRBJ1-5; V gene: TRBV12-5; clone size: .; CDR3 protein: CASGRIYSNQPQHF; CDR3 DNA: TGTGCTAGTGGGCGAATTTATAGCAATCAGCCCCAGCATTTT
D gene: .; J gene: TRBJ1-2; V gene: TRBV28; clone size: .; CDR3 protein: CASNEGDPANYGYTF; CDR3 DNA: TGTGCCAGCAATGAGGGTGACCCAGCTAACTATGGCTACACCTTC
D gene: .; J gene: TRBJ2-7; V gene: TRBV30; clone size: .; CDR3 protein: CACKHLHEQYF; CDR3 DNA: TGTGCCTGCAAACATTTACACGAGCAGTACTTC
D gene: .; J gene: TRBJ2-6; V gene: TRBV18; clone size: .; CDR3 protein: CASSPQGAGANVLTF; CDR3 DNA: TGTGCCAGCTCACCACAGGGGGCTGGGGCCAACGTCCTGACTTTC
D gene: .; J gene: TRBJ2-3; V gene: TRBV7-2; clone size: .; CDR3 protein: CASSLAASTDTQYF; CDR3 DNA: TGTGCCAGCAGCTTAGCAGCTAGCACAGATACGCAGTATTTT
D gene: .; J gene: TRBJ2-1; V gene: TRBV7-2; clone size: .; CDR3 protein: CASSLDGSTIEQFF; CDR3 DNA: TGTGCCAGCAGCTTAGATGGTAGCACCATTGAGCAGTTCTTC
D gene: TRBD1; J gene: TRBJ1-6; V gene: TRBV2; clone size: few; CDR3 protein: CASTGDSWGNSPLHF; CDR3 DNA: TGTGCCAGCACCGGGGACAGCTGGGGGAATTCACCCCTCCACTTT
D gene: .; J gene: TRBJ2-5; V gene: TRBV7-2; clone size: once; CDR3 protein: CASSVRGAWETQYF; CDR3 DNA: TGTGCCAGCAGCGTAAGGGGGGCCTGGGAGACCCAGTACTTC
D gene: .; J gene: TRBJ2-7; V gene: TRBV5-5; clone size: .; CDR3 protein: CASSHGPYEQYF; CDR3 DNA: TGTGCCAGCAGCCACGGACCCTACGAGCAGTACTTC
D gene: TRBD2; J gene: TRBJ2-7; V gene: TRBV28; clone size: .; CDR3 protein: CASSTPGLAGGWEQYF; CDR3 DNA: TGTGCCAGCAGTACCCCCGGACTAGCGGGAGGGTGGGAGCAGTACTTC
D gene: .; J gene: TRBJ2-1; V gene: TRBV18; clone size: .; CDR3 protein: CASSPRGTYNEQFF; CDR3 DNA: TGTGCCAGCTCACCCAGAGGGACCTACAATGAGCAGTTCTTC
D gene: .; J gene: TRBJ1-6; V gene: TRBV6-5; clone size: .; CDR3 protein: CASSSGRYNSPLHF; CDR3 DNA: TGTGCCAGCAGTTCGGGACGTTATAATTCACCCCTCCACTTT
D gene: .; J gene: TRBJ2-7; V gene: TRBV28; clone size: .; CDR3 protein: CASSLFYGDWEQYF; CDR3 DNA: TGTGCCAGCAGTTTATTTTACGGGGACTGGGAGCAGTACTTC
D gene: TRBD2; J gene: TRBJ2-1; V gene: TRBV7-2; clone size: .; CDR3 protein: CASSWINSGSFYNEQFF; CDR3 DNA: TGTGCCAGCAGCTGGATCAATAGCGGGAGTTTCTACAATGAGCAGTTCTTC
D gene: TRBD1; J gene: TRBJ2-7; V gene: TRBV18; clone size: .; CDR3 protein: CASSPPLGQGAHEQYF; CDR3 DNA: TGTGCCAGCTCACCCCCTCTCGGACAGGGGGCCCACGAGCAGTACTTC
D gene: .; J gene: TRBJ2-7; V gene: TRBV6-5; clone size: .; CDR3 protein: CASSYNWDSGEQYF; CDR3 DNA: TGTGCCAGCAGTTATAATTGGGATTCAGGGGAGCAGTACTTC
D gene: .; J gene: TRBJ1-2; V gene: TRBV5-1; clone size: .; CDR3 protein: CASSSDSGRPYGYTF; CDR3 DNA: TGCGCCAGCAGCTCCGACTCGGGACGGCCCTATGGCTACACCTTC
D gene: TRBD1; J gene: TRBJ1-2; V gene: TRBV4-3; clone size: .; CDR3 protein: CASSPALGTEITNYGYTF; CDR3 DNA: TGCGCCAGCAGCCCCGCTTTAGGGACAGAGATAACAAACTATGGCTACACCTTC
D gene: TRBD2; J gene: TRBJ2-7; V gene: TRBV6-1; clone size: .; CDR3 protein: CASRTREATYEQYF; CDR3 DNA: TGTGCCAGCAGAACGCGGGAGGCCACCTACGAGCAGTACTTC
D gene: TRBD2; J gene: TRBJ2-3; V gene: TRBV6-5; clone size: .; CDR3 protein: CASGRARTDTQYF; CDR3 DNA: TGTGCCAGCGGGAGGGCCAGAACAGATACGCAGTATTTT